These T cell receptor beta chains were read from a single sample in a study of T cell responses to AZD1222 COVID-19 vaccine. Sequenced by immunoSEQ multiplex PCR; TCRdb stores in-frame clones only, minus some. The sample holds roughly 50,000 clones, about 86% seen once. The material sequenced was peripheral blood, taken 28 days after the second AZD1222 dose. These TCRs come from an adult who received the AZD1222 COVID-19 vaccine. Both conserved end residues are part of each CDR3. The order of the fields is J gene, V gene, clone size, D gene, CDR3 protein, CDR3 DNA. A D gene is named only where the DNA matches it firmly. Where a row states a size, it is once, few, many or the class of an expanded clone; other rows omit it.

>TRBJ2-3|TRBV5-1|NA|NA
CASSFQGGGRTDTQYF
TGCGCCAGCAGCTTCCAGGGGGGAGGACGCACAGATACGCAGTATTTT
>TRBJ2-3|TRBV7-7|NA|NA
CASSLVANSDTQYF
TGTGCCAGCAGCTTAGTGGCCAATTCGGATACGCAGTATTTT
>TRBJ2-5|TRBV24-1|NA|NA
CATSDLQRGDQETQYF
TGTGCCACCAGTGATTTGCAGAGAGGGGACCAAGAGACCCAGTACTTC
>TRBJ2-2|TRBV24-1|NA|NA
CATSDFQGVTGELFF
TGTGCCACCAGTGATTTCCAGGGTGTCACCGGGGAGCTGTTTTTT
>TRBJ1-5|TRBV6-5|NA|NA
CASRRGQEQPQHF
TGTGCCAGCCGGCGGGGGCAGGAACAGCCCCAGCATTTT
>TRBJ2-2|TRBV7-6|NA|NA
CASSLAVGPNTGELFF
TGTGCCAGCAGCTTAGCTGTCGGACCGAACACCGGGGAGCTGTTTTTT
>TRBJ2-3|TRBV18|few|NA
CASSPNEAATDTQYF
TGTGCCAGCTCACCAAATGAGGCCGCCACAGATACGCAGTATTTT
>TRBJ2-5|TRBV5-4|NA|NA
CATQTGSRGETQYF
TGTGCCACCCAGACAGGTTCCCGAGGGGAGACCCAGTACTTC
>TRBJ2-3|TRBV7-2|NA|NA
CASSLRTPTTDTQYF
TGTGCCAGCAGCCTAAGGACGCCGACCACAGATACGCAGTATTTT
>TRBJ1-1|TRBV5-8|NA|NA
CASSLGQTNTEAFF
TGTGCCAGCAGCTTGGGGCAGACCAACACTGAAGCTTTCTTT